Listed here is a single T cell receptor beta chain. The target of this receptor is not known. No per-base quality is available; no much larger clone lies one base away. This record comes from a study of identical twins (dated by TCRdb to 2016 to 2018). Turning to the overall study: TCR alpha and beta repertoires from monozygotic twins, unrelated adults of various ages and cord blood were deep-sequenced to test whether fetal clonotypes persist. To rule out contamination, the twin experiments were replicated at different times with different library preparation protocols.

Only healthy Caucasian donors were included. Library preparation employed 5' RACE. Reads for this sample came from an Illumina HiSeq 2000. A universal primer binding site was added through template switching, and the final cDNA carried a unique molecular identifier so that TCR cDNA molecules could be counted accurately. Specific primers in the conserved constant-segment region were used to synthesize first-strand cDNA for the TCR alpha and beta chains. To control for contamination, every cDNA library carried two barcodes: a SMART-Mk sample barcode plus Illumina barcodes. TruSeq adapter sequences along with Illumina sample barcodes were introduced in two successive PCR steps. Sequencing of the TCR alpha and beta cDNA libraries was done on the Illumina HiSeq platform using custom primers. The study's processing was this. MiGEC was used to process raw reads and extract unique molecular identifiers, and MiXCR was used to find CDR3 positions. For each individual, recombination models were inferred using an EM algorithm with the repgenHMM and IGoR tools. The tcR package in R was used for shared clonotype analysis, with sharing normalized by the product of cloneset sizes. Out-of-frame nonproductive sequences were analyzed to study raw recombination free of thymic and clonal selection effects. TCRdb reprocessing: public reads trimmed at Q25 with fastp, clones called with MiXCR, in-frame beta chains kept. Identical CDR3 proteins give one entry, which carries the most common genes and DNA. None of the V and J calls come from the authors' own analysis; TCRdb made them. The sample table lists around 1.7 million distinct CDR3 sequences, around a third of them with a count of one. The ten biggest clones cover about 0.25% of the sample.

Overall results and qualifications from the work: Compared with coincidental sharing between unrelated individuals, an excess of low generation-probability sequences was observed among out-of-frame TCR alpha sequences shared between twins. In monozygotic twins, recombination models systematically underestimated out-of-frame TCR alpha sharing, but the models matched the sharing seen between unrelated individuals. The excess sharing between twins in beta out-of-frame sequences was weaker because fewer shared sequences reduced the signal-to-noise ratio. Zero-insertion analyses could be partly confounded by invariant T cells such as MAIT and iNKT, though diverse VJ usage argued against such confounding for most clonotypes. Because the same donors could not be followed over many years, the conclusions depended on cross-sectional statistical analysis. Abundant cord blood beta clonotypes had fewer insertions, young adult naive repertoires showed a similar but weaker trend, and memory repertoires showed no such trend.

Sequencing was done on a sample of cord blood. This receptor was obtained from a newborn girl in good health.

The CDR3 here reads CSARETGTNEKLFF. At the DNA level, the sequence is TGCAGTGCTAGAGAGACAGGGACTAATGAAAAACTGTTTTTT. This receptor chain uses TRBV20-1 and TRBJ1-4; 7 central bases correspond to TRBD1. Inclusive of the bounding cysteine and phenylalanine, the CDR3 is 14 residues long. Left in the record is the CDR3 DNA by itself, 42 bases read in frame from the first base. V lost 0 bases and J lost 2 bases, and the count of bases not matched to a germline gene is 0. The germline V gene (reference sequence) sets CDR1 to DFQATT and CDR2 to SNEGSKA.